A selection of T cell receptor beta chains follows, all from one sample in a study of radiotherapy plus CTLA-4 blockade in lung cancer. Measured with immunoSEQ multiplex PCR; TCRdb has only the in-frame clones, and not every one. This repertoire shows 45,000 or so clones, 73% found once; its top ten account for around 3.4%. Sequenced here: peripheral blood, sampled from a patient treated with radiotherapy plus ipilimumab. All receptors come from a human donor with non-small cell lung cancer who had a complete response to radiotherapy plus ipilimumab. The conserved cysteine and the conserved F or W are not part of the CDR3 here.

>TRBJ1-1|TRBV10-3
AISESGGGLNTEAF
>TRBJ2-1|TRBV9
ASSVRQEEYNEQF
>TRBJ2-1|TRBV11-3
ASSLTNEQF
>TRBJ1-2|TRBV5-8
ASSPRGTGYT
>TRBJ1-3|TRBV5-1
ASSHDRGPRGNTIY
>TRBJ2-1|TRBV19
ASSILGTGGFNEQF
>TRBJ1-1|TRBV6-5
ASRQGAWNSEAF
>TRBJ2-7|TRBV9
ASSVGPQGSYEQY
>TRBJ2-7|TRBV18
ASSPQVTYEQY
>TRBJ2-5|TRBV5-1
ASSLAGSRRETQY
>TRBJ2-7|TRBV7-3
ASSQKVQGIGEQY
>TRBJ1-1|TRBV29-1
SVTVNTEAF
>TRBJ2-7|TRBV6-4
ASSDFPDSYEQY
>.|TRBV2
ASTQRANSYEQY
>TRBJ1-4|TRBV28
ASSHAQGRNEKLF
>TRBJ1-1|TRBV10-3
AIRQPEAF